This T cell receptor beta chain comes out of a study of response to subunit inactivated influenza vaccine. Study observations and caveats: Authors suggested that a seasonal influenza vaccination recruits few new T cells each time.

A single record per CDR3 protein comes from TCRdb applying MiXCR to the RT-PCR reads. The repertoire holds over 400,000 distinct CDR3 sequences, around 13% seen once, with over 10% in the top ten. V lost 7 bases and J lost 8, with 20 bases in between. Germline loops: CDR1 SQVTM, CDR2 ANQGSEA. This CDR3 has 13 residues. This clonotype was seen repeatedly, ten times or more. Antigen specificity is unknown. This specimen consisted of PBMCs from blood, obtained about 40 days after vaccination. This TCR derives from a man aged 50-60 years who received an inactivated influenza vaccine. The chain employs TRBV29-1 and TRBJ1-2, with D perhaps matching TRBD1 (5 bases). CDR3 amino acids: CSATLDKSAGYTF. DNA of the CDR3: TGCAGCGCCACCCTGGACAAAAGTGCCGGCTACACCTTC.